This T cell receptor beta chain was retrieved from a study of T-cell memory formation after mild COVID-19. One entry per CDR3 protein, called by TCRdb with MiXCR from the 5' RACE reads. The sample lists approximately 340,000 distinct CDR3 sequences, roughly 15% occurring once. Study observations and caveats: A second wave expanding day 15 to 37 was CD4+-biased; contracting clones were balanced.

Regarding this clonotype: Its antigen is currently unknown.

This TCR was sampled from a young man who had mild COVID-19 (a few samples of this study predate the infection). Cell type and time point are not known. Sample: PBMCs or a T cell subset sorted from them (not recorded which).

The CDR3 reads CASSQEPSGGPYGYTF. CDR3 DNA sequence: TGCGCCAGCAGCCAAGAACCCTCAGGGGGCCCCTATGGCTACACCTTC. V and J are TRBV4-3 and TRBJ1-2; TRBD1 matches at 8 bases. CDR1 and CDR2 from the germline V gene are LGHNA and YSLEER. There are 16 residues in the CDR3. J was trimmed by 4 bases and V by 0 bases; bases with no gene match: 7.